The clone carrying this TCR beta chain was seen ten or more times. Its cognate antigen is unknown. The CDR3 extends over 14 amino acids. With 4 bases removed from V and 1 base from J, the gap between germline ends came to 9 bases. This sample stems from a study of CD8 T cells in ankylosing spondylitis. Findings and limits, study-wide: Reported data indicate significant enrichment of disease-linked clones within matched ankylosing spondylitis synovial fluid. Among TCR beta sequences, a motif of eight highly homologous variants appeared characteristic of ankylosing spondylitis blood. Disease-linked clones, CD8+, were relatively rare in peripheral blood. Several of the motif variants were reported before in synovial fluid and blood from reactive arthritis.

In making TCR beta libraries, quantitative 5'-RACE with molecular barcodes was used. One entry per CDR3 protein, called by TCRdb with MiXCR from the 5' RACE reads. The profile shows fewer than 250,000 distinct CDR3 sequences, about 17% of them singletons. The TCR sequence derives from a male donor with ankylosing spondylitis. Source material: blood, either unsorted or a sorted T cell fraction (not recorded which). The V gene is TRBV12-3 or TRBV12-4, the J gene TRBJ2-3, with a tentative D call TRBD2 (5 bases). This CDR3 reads CASSWEPGTDTQYF. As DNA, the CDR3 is TGTGCCAGCAGTTGGGAGCCGGGCACAGATACGCAGTATTTT.